These T cell receptor beta chains were read from a single sample in a study of Graves' ophthalmopathy and Graves' hyperthyroidism. One entry per CDR3 protein results from TCRdb running MiXCR on the multiplex PCR reads. The sample has 500,000 to 700,000 distinct CDR3 sequences, 22% seen once. What was sequenced was peripheral blood. The receptors were gathered from a woman aged 18-29 years with stable Graves' hyperthyroidism. Some clones in this sample may be carry-over from other donors' samples. The CDR3 runs from the conserved cysteine through the conserved F or W. D genes are given only for firm matches.

12	NA	TRBV5-1	TRBJ1-5	CASRPQGQPQHF
14	NA	TRBV30	TRBJ1-1	CAWSTGPLNTEAFF
18	TRBD1	TRBV19	TRBJ2-6	CASSIPTGGNSGANVLTF
12	NA	TRBV6-1	TRBJ2-7	CASSAGPYEQYF
16	NA	TRBV11-2	TRBJ1-1	CASSSSGHRLYTEAFF
14	NA	TRBV20-1	TRBJ2-6	CSARRGSGANVLTF
15	NA	TRBV9	TRBJ1-3	CASSVVGSFGNTIYF
14	NA	TRBV18	TRBJ2-5	CASSPPQDPETQYF
14	NA	TRBV12-3/TRBV12-4	TRBJ1-1	CASSLDQGYTEAFF
17	TRBD2	TRBV2	TRBJ2-4	CASSGVGAGGPWSIQYF
15	NA	TRBV6-1	TRBJ2-2	CASSKTETTTGELFF
12	TRBD1	TRBV29-1	TRBJ2-7	CSGGPGGYEQYF
15	NA	TRBV5-1	TRBJ1-6	CASSLGQFHNSPLHF
12	NA	TRBV12-3/TRBV12-4	TRBJ1-5	CASSTFHIPQHF
15	NA	TRBV7-8	TRBJ1-5	CASSLNLDSNQPQHF
16	TRBD2	TRBV6-5	TRBJ2-2	CASSYASGRAPGELFF
15	NA	TRBV5-5	TRBJ1-5	CASSLAAGARQPQHF
14	TRBD1	TRBV3-1	TRBJ2-7	CASSPGQRQSEQYF
16	NA	TRBV9	TRBJ2-2	CASSPRSVGDTGELFF
16	TRBD1	TRBV7-9	TRBJ1-6	CASSVIGTGDNSPLHF
16	TRBD1	TRBV5-1	TRBJ2-5	CASSNGQGILQETQYF
15	NA	TRBV20-1	TRBJ2-5	CSASSPPQGQETQYF
11	NA	TRBV18	TRBJ2-7	CASSPGQDRYF
18	NA	TRBV4-3	TRBJ2-5	CASSQDDFRFWRGETQYF
13	NA	TRBV6-1	TRBJ1-5	CASRTGSNQPQHF
14	NA	TRBV12-3/TRBV12-4	TRBJ2-5	CASSQIAEGETQYF
13	NA	TRBV15	TRBJ2-5	CATSRVNWETQYF
17	NA	TRBV11-2	TRBJ2-7	CASSPRGRGTSTYEQYF
16	NA	TRBV6-1	TRBJ2-6	CASSARGNSGANVLTF
16	NA	TRBV10-3	TRBJ1-1	CATAPVFGGGNTEAFF
14	TRBD1	TRBV12-3/TRBV12-4	TRBJ2-5	CASSARDRKETQYF
15	NA	TRBV9	TRBJ2-2	CASSVDGAGTGELFF
15	NA	TRBV12-3/TRBV12-4	TRBJ1-5	CASSPNRQGNQPQHF
15	NA	TRBV9	TRBJ2-7	CASSVDPRGTYEQYF
11	NA	TRBV12-3/TRBV12-4	TRBJ1-2	CASSPGPHHLF